This entry is about one T cell receptor (beta chain). The V gene's germline CDR1 is SGDLS and CDR2 YYNGEE. V lost 7 bases, J lost 4 bases, and 14 bases lay in between. The CDR3 runs to 13 residues. This sample is drawn from a study of blood T cell repertoires in COVID-19. Under the authors' procedure: How many nucleated cells were present was estimated from reference gene primer amplification. Using immunoSEQ multiplex PCR, the repertoire was profiled, and TCRdb retains in-frame clones only, with some absent. V and J calls and clone size are those listed in that table; D and trimming were worked out from the DNA. The table includes some 40,000 clones, approximately 80% detected once.

The clonotype originates from a man between 65 and 79 years old with acute or convalescent COVID-19. The rearrangement links TRBV9 to TRBJ1-1; possible D gene TRBD1, 5 bases. The sequenced sample consisted of peripheral blood. Written as DNA, the CDR3 is TGTGCCAGCTCTACAGGTGGTGGCACTGAAGCTTTCTTT. This sequence encodes CASSTGGGTEAFF.